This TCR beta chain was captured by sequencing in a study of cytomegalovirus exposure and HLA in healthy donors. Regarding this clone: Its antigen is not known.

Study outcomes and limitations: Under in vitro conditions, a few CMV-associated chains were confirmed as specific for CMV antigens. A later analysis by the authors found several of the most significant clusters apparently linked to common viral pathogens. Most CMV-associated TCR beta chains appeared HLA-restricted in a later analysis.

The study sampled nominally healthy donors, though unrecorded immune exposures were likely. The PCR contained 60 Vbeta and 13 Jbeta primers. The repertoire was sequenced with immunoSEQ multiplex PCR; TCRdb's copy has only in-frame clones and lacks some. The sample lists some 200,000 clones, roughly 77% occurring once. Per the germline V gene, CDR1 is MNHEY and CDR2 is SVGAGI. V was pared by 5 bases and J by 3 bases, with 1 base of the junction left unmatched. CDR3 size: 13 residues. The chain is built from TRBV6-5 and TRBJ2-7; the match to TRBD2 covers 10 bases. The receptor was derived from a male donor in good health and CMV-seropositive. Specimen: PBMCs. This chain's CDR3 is CASSRTSGYEQYF. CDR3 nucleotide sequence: TGTGCCAGCAGTCGGACTAGCGGCTACGAGCAGTACTTC.